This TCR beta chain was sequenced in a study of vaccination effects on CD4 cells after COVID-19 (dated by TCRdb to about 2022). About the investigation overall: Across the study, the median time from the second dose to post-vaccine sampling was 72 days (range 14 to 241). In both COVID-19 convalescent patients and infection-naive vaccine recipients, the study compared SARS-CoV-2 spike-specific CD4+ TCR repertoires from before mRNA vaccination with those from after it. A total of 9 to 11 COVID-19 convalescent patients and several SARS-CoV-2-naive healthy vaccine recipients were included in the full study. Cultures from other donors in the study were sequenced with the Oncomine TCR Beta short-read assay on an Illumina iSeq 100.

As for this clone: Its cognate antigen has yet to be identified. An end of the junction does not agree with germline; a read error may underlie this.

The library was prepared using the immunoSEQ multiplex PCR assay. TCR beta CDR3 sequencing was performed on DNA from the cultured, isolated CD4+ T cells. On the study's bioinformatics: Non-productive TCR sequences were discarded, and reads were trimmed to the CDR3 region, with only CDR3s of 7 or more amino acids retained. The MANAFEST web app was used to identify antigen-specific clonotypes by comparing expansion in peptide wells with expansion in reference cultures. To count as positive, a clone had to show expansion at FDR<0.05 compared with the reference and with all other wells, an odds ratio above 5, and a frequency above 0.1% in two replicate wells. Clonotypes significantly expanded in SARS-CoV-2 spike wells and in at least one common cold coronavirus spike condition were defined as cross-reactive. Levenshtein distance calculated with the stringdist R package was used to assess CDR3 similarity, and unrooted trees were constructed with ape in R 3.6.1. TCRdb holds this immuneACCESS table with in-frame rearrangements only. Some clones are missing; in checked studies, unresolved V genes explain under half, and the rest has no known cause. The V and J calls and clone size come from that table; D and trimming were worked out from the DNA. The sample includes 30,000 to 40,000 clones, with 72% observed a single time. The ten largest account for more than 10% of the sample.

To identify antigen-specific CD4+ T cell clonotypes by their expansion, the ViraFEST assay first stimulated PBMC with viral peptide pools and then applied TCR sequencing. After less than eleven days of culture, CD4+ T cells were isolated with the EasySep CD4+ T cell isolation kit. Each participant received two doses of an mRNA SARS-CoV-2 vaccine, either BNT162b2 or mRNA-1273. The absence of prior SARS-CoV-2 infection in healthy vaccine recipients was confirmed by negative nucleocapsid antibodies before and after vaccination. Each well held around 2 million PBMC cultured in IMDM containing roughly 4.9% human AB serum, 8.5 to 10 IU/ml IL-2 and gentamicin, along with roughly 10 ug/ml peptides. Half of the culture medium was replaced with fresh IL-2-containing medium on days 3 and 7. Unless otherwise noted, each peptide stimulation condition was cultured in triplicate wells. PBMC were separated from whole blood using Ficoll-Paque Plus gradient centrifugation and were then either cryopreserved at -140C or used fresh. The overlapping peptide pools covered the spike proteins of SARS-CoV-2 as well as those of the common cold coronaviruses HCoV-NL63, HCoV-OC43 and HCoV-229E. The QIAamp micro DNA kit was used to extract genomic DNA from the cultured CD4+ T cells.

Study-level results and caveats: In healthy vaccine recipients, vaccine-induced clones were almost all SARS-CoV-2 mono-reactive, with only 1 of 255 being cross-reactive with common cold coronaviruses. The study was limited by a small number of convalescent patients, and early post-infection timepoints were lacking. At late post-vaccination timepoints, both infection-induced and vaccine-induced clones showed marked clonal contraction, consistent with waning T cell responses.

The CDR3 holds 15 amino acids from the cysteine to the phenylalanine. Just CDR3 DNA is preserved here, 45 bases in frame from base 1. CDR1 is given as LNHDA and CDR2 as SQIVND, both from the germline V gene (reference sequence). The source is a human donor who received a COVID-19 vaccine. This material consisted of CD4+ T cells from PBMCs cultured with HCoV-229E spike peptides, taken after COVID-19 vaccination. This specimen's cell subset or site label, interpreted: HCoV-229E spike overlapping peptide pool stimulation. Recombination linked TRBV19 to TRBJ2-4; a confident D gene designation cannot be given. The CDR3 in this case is CASSPNQPPRRLLHF. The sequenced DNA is TGTGCCAGTAGTCCCAATCAGCCCCCGCGCAGGCTCCTCCACTTC.